This passage covers 19 T cell receptor beta chains from one sample sequenced in a study of blood T cell repertoires in COVID-19. Some clones are missing from TCRdb's copy, which holds only in-frame ones; the method was immunoSEQ multiplex PCR. This repertoire shows some 31,000 clones, about 90% found once; its top ten account for roughly 2.3%. The sequenced sample was peripheral blood. The source is a man in his fifties or sixties with active COVID-19.

The chain couples TRBV18 to TRBJ1-2; tentative D call: TRBD1 (5 bases). Germline CDR1 reads KGHSH; CDR2 reads LQKENI. There are 17 residues in the CDR3. V dropped 3 bases and J dropped 1 base, with 18 bases sitting between them. The DNA of the CDR3 is TGTGCCAGCTCACCGTACGGAACCAGGGTGGGTAACTATGGCTACACCTTC. Translated: CASSPYGTRVGNYGYTF.

The chain employs TRBV6-2 or TRBV6-3 and TRBJ2-7, with 7 bases aligning to TRBD1. This CDR3 has 15 residues. Germline V gives CDR1 MNHEY, CDR2 SVGEGT. With V trimmed by 6 bases and J by 4 bases, 12 bases remained unmatched. CDR3 sequence (DNA): TGTGCCAGCAGCTCATCAGGGACAGTTCGGTACGAGCAGTACTTC. It codes for CASSSSGTVRYEQYF.

V is TRBV5-1 and J is TRBJ2-5, with TRBD2 matching over 9 bases. J was trimmed by 1 base and V by 0 bases; bases with no gene match: 4. Germline V gene sequence: CDR1 SGHRS, CDR2 YFSETQ. The CDR3 has 16 residues. CDR3 in DNA: TGCGCCAGCAGCTTGGGGGGACTAGCTTTCCAAGAGACCCAGTACTTC. It is translated as CASSLGGLAFQETQYF.

This chain links TRBV18 with TRBJ2-2, with D unresolved. This CDR3 comprises 13 residues. V dropped 8 bases and J dropped 4 bases, with 11 bases sitting between them. CDR1 and CDR2 (germline): KGHSH, LQKENI. The DNA of the CDR3 is TGTGCCAGCGCGCGACAAAGCACCGGGGAGCTGTTTTTT. This sequence encodes CASARQSTGELFF.

V usage is TRBV28 and J usage is TRBJ1-4, with TRBD1 as a possible D gene (5 bases). CDR1 and CDR2 (germline): MDHEN, SYDVKM. V was shortened by 5 bases and J by 7 bases, with 17 bases between the two germline ends. The CDR3 spans 15 residues. The CDR3 here is CASSQGGGFVEKLFF. In nucleotides, the CDR3 is TGTGCCAGCAGTCAGGGCGGGGGTTTTGTTGAAAAACTGTTTTTT.

This clone was observed a single time. The chain is built from TRBV19 and TRBJ2-1, with 8 bases identical to TRBD2. Germline trimming cut 0 bases from V and 8 bases from J; bases unmatched to any gene: 3. This CDR3 comprises 14 residues. Looked up from germline, CDR1 is LNHDA and CDR2 is SQIVND (reference sequence). As DNA, the CDR3 is TGTGCCAGTAGTATAGACGGGGGGGCCGATGAGCAGTTCTTC. Its translation: CASSIDGGADEQFF.

V gene TRBV6-5 combines with J gene TRBJ1-5, with 8 bases fitting TRBD1. J gave up 9 bases and V 4 bases, and 8 bases lay outside the gene matches. Germline CDR1 reads MNHEY; CDR2 reads SVGAGI. The CDR3 totals 14 residues. CDR3 nucleotides: TGTGCCAGCAGTTTACGACAGGGGCCCCTGCCCCAGCATTTT. Its translation: CASSLRQGPLPQHF.

This chain links TRBV18 with TRBJ2-5, with D perhaps matching TRBD1 (6 bases). Trimming left V 4 bases short and J 5 bases short, with 11 bases between. Per the germline V gene, CDR1 is KGHSH and CDR2 is LQKENI. The CDR3 runs to 13 residues. The CDR3 DNA sequence: TGTGCCAGCTCACGAGGGGGAAAGGAGACCCAGTACTTC. Translating gives CASSRGGKETQYF. The full variable domain, with the rest looked up from reference TRBV18 and TRBJ2-5, is NAGVMQNPRHLVRRRGQEARLRCSPMKGHSHVYWYRQLPEEGLKFMVYLQKENIIDESGMPKERFSAEFPKEGPSILRIQQVVRGDSAAYFCASSRGGKETQYFGPGTRLLVL.

This CDR3 reads CASSKSGQEHNQPQHF. CDR3 sequence (DNA): TGTGCCAGCAGTAAATCGGGACAGGAGCACAATCAGCCCCAGCATTTT. The chain carries TRBV2 and TRBJ1-5, with 8 nucleotides matching TRBD1. The junction had 9 bases not matched to a gene; V was cut back by 5 bases and J by 3 bases. Germline-derived CDR1 and CDR2 are SNHLY and FYNNEI. The CDR3 runs 16 residues.

The chain joins TRBV10-2 to TRBJ1-2; D is perhaps TRBD1 (6 bases). The V gene's germline CDR1 is WSHSY and CDR2 SAAADI. The V and J ends lost 5 bases and 4 bases respectively, with 17 bases between them. The CDR3 contains 15 residues. The CDR3 is CASSNLDRPSYGYTF. CDR3 bases: TGCGCCAGCAGTAATCTCGACAGGCCGTCCTATGGCTACACCTTC.

The chain couples TRBV19 to TRBJ1-1; 8 bases match TRBD1. The V segment lost 7 bases and the J segment 4 bases; nucleotides outside the gene matches: 11. Per the germline V gene, CDR1 is LNHDA and CDR2 is SQIVND (reference sequence). The CDR3 runs 15 residues. The CDR3 is CASKRPITGGTEAFF. CDR3 in DNA: TGTGCCAGTAAACGCCCCATAACAGGGGGCACTGAAGCTTTCTTT.

The rearrangement uses TRBV9 and TRBJ1-1; a possible D gene is TRBD1 (5 bases). This CDR3 region has 16 residues. Germline CDR1 reads SGDLS; CDR2 reads YYNGEE. V was trimmed by 0 bases and J by 4 bases, leaving 16 bases between them. This chain's CDR3 is CASSVDWRDPSTEAFF. The CDR3 DNA is TGTGCCAGCAGCGTAGATTGGCGGGACCCGAGCACTGAAGCTTTCTTT. The whole variable domain, remainder taken from reference TRBV9 and TRBJ1-1, is DSGVTQTPKHLITATGQRVTLRCSPRSGDLSVYWYQQSLDQGLQFLIQYYNGEERAKGNILERFSAQQFPDLHSELNLSSLELGDSALYFCASSVDWRDPSTEAFFGQGTRLTVV.

This clone was seen once. For the CDR3, the DNA is TGCGCCAGCAGCTTGGGGGGCCGTCAGGTGCAGTACTTC. Translated: CASSLGGRQVQYF. V gene TRBV5-1 combines with J gene TRBJ2-7, with TRBD1 as a possible D gene (5 bases). V was trimmed by 0 bases and J by 9 bases, leaving 13 bases between them. In germline, CDR1 is SGHRS, CDR2 YFSETQ. This CDR3 comprises 13 residues.

The gene calls are TRBV3-1 (or the pseudogene TRBV3-2) and TRBJ2-3; the D is unclear. This CDR3 is 11 amino acids long. The germline gives CDR1 LGHDT, CDR2 YNNKEL (reference sequence). The germline V and J ends were trimmed by 0 bases and 12 bases, with 7 bases remaining between them. The CDR3, as DNA: TGTGCCAGCAGCCAAGATGTGAGACAGTATTTT. Its protein is CASSQDVRQYF.

This clone was detected only once. This sequence joins TRBV9 and TRBJ1-4, with a weak D call TRBD1 (6 bases). Germline V gives CDR1 SGDLS, CDR2 YYNGEE. This CDR3 spans 15 amino acids. V lost 0 bases and J 8 bases, leaving 14 bases between the germline ends. The DNA for the CDR3 is TGTGCCAGCAGCGTAGCTATGGGGGCGCAGGAAAAACTGTTTTTT. Translated: CASSVAMGAQEKLFF.

This sequence joins TRBV7-9 and TRBJ2-6; D gene ambiguous. The CDR3 is made up of 16 amino acids. The V gene lost 2 bases and the J gene lost 0 bases, with 8 bases spanning the gap. Looked up from germline, CDR1 is SEHNR and CDR2 is FQNEAQ (reference sequence). This CDR3 reads CASSLWANSGANVLTF. The CDR3 nucleotides are TGTGCCAGCAGCTTATGGGCCAACTCTGGGGCCAACGTCCTGACTTTC.

The chain uses TRBV28 and TRBJ1-2; 10 nucleotides align to TRBD1. Germline CDR1 and CDR2: MDHEN and SYDVKM. V was clipped by 3 bases and J by 4 bases; unmatched bases: 11. The CDR3 has 17 amino acids. As DNA, the CDR3 is TGTGCCAGCAGTTTGACCGCAGGGACAGGGGATAGCTATGGCTACACCTTC. Translating it yields CASSLTAGTGDSYGYTF.

This chain connects TRBV18 to TRBJ1-2; tentatively, D is TRBD1 (6 bases). CDR1 is KGHSH, CDR2 LQKENI, per germline. The V end lost 0 bases, the J end lost 8 bases, and 16 bases lay between the germline ends. The CDR3 totals 15 residues. In DNA, the CDR3 is TGTGCCAGCTCACCACCGAGCAGACAGGCCGAGGGCTACACCTTC. This encodes CASSPPSRQAEGYTF.

This chain links TRBV11-2 with TRBJ2-1, with D possibly TRBD1 on 6 matching bases. CDR1 is SGHAT and CDR2 is FQNNGV in the germline V gene. V lost 3 bases, J lost 6 bases, and 12 bases lay in between. This CDR3 has 14 residues. The CDR3 region is CASSFGDTVNEQFF. DNA of the CDR3: TGTGCCAGCAGCTTCGGGGACACGGTCAATGAGCAGTTCTTC.